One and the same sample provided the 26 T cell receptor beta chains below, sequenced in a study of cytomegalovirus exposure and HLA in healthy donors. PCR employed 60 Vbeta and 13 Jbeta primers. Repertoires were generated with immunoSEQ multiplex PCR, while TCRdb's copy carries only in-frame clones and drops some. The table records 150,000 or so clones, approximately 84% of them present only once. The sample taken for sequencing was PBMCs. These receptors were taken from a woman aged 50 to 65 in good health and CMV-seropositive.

This CDR3 is CASSYDTQETQYF. The CDR3 DNA sequence: TGTGCCAGCAGTTACGACACCCAAGAGACCCAGTACTTC. This chain connects TRBV6-6 to TRBJ2-5; no clear D gene. Germline V gene sequence: CDR1 MNHNY, CDR2 SVGAGI (reference sequence). Trimming shortened V by 2 bases and J by 1 base, and 5 bases separated the two germline ends. The CDR3 runs 13 residues.

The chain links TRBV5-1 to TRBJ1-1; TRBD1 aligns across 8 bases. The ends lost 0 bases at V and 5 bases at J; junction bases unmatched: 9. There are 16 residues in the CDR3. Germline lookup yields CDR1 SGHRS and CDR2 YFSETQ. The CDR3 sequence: CASSLGPGQGYTEAFF. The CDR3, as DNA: TGCGCCAGCAGCTTGGGCCCCGGACAGGGTTATACTGAAGCTTTCTTT.

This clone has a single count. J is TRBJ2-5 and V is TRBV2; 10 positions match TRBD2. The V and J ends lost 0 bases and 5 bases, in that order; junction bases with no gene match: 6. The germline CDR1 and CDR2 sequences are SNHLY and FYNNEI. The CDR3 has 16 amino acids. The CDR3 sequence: CASSEASGGARETQYF. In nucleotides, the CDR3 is TGTGCCAGCAGTGAAGCCAGCGGGGGGGCCCGGGAGACCCAGTACTTC.

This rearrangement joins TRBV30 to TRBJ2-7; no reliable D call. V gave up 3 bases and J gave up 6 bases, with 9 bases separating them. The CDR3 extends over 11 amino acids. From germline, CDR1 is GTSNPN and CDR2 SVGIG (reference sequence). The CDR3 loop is CAWRLLSEQYF. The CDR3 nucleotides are TGTGCCTGGAGGTTGCTAAGCGAGCAGTACTTC.

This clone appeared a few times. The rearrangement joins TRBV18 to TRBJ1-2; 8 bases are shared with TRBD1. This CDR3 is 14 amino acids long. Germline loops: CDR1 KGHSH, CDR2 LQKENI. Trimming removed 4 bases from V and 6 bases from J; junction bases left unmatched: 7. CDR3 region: CASSHTDRDNGYTF. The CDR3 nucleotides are TGTGCCAGCTCACACACGGACAGGGATAATGGCTACACCTTC.

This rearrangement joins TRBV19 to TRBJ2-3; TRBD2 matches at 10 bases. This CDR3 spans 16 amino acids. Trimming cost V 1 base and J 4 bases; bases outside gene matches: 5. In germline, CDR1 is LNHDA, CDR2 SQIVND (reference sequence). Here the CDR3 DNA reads TGTGCCAGTAGTATAGGACTAGCGGGCGGGTCAGATACGCAGTATTTT. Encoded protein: CASSIGLAGGSDTQYF.

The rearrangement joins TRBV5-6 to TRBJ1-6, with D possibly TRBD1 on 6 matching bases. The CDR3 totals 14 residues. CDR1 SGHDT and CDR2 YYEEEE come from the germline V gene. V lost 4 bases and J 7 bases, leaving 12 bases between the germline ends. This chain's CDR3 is CASSIRGANSPLHF. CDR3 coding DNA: TGTGCCAGCAGCATCAGGGGCGCCAATTCACCCCTCCACTTT.

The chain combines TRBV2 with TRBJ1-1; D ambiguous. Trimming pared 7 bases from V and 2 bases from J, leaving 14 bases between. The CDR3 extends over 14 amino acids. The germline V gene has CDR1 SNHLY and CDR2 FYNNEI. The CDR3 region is CASTIEGGNTEAFF. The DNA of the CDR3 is TGTGCCAGCACTATCGAGGGCGGAAACACTGAAGCTTTCTTT. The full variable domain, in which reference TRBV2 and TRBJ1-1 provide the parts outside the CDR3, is EPEVTQTPSHQVTQMGQEVILRCVPISNHLYFYWYRQILGQKVEFLVSFYNNEISEKSEIFDDQFSVERPDGSNFTLKIRSTKLEDSAMYFCASTIEGGNTEAFFGQGTRLTVV.

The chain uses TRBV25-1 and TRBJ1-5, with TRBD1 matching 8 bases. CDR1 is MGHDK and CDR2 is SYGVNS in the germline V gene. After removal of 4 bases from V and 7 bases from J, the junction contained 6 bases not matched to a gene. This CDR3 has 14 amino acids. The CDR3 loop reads CASSGSGGGQPQHF. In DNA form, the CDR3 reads TGTGCCAGCAGTGGATCAGGGGGCGGGCAGCCCCAGCATTTT.

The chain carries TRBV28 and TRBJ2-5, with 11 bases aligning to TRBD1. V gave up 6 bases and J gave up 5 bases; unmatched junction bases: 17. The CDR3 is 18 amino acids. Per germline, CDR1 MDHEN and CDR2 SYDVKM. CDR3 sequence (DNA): TGTGCCAGCAGCTCTGCCCTAGGACAGGGGGCGATGGGTGAGACCCAGTACTTC. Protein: CASSSALGQGAMGETQYF.

The CDR3 nucleotides are TGTGCCAGCAGCCGACAGCCGAGCTCTGGAAACACCATATATTTT. Translated: CASSRQPSSGNTIYF. V gene TRBV5-6 combines with J gene TRBJ1-3; perhaps TRBD1 as D (5 bases). V dropped 4 bases and J dropped 0 bases, with 11 bases sitting between them. This CDR3 contains 15 residues. Germline lookup yields CDR1 SGHDT and CDR2 YYEEEE.

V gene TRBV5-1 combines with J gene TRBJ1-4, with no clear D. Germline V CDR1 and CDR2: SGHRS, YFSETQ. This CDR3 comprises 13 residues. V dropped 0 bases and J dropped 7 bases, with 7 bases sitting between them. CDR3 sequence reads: CASSLERGEKLFF. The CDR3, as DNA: TGCGCCAGCAGCTTGGAGCGGGGTGAAAAACTGTTTTTT.

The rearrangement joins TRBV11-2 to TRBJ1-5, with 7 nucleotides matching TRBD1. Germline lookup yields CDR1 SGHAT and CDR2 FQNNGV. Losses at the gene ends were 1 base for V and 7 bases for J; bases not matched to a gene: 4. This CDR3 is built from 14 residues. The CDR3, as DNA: TGTGCCAGCAGCTTAGGGACAGGAGCCCAGCCCCAGCATTTT. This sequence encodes CASSLGTGAQPQHF.

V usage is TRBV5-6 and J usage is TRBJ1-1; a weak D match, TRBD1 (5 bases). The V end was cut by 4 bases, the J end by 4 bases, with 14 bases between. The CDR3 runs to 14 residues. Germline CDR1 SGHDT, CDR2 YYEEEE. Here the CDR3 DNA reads TGTGCCAGCAGCAGGCAGGGTGTCTTCACTGAAGCTTTCTTT. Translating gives CASSRQGVFTEAFF.

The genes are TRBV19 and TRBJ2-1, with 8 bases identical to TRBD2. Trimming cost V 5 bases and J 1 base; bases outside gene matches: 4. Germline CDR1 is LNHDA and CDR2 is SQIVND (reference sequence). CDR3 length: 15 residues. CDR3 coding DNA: TGTGCCAGTAGTTACAGCGGGGGATCCTACAATGAGCAGTTCTTC. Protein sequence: CASSYSGGSYNEQFF.

The CDR3 sequence: CASSDVGDNYGYTF. The CDR3 coding sequence is TGTGCCAGTAGCGACGTAGGGGATAACTATGGCTACACCTTC. The chain uses TRBV19 and TRBJ1-2; D is possibly TRBD1 (5 bases). Germline-derived CDR1 and CDR2 are LNHDA and SQIVND (reference sequence). The CDR3 has 14 residues. The ends were cut back, 6 bases at V and 1 base at J, with 12 bases in the middle.

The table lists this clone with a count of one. CDR3 bases: TGTGCCACCAGCAGAGATGGATACGGGAGAAGCCCCCCAGATACGCAGTATTTT. Translation gives CATSRDGYGRSPPDTQYF. The rearrangement joins TRBV15 to TRBJ2-3; D possibly corresponds to TRBD2 (6 bases). Trimming stripped 0 bases from V and 4 bases from J, with 20 bases between. The CDR3 runs 18 residues. The germline gives CDR1 LNHNV, CDR2 YYDKDF (reference sequence).

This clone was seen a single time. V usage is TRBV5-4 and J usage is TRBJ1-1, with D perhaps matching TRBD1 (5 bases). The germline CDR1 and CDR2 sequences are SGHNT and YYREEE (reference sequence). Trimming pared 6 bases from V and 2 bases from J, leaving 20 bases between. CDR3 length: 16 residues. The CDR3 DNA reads TGTGCCAGCACCTCGGGTGCAGGGACTCTAAACACTGAAGCTTTCTTT. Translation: CASTSGAGTLNTEAFF. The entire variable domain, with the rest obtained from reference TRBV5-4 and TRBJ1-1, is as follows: ETGVTQSPTHLIKTRGQQVTLRCSSQSGHNTVSWYQQALGQGPQFIFQYYREEENGRGNFPPRFSGLQFPNYSSELNVNALELDDSALYLCASTSGAGTLNTEAFFGQGTRLTVV.

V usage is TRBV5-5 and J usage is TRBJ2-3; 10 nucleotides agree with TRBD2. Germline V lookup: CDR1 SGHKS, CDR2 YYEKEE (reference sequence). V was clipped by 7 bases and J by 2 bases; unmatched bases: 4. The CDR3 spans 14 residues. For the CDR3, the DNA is TGTGCCAGCTCGGGACTAGCGCTCACAGATACGCAGTATTTT. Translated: CASSGLALTDTQYF.

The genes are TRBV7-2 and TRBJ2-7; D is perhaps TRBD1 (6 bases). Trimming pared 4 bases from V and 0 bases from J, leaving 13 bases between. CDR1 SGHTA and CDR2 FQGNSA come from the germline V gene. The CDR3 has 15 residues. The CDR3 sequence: CASSSQGMGSYEQYF. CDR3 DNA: TGTGCCAGCAGCTCGCAGGGGATGGGCTCCTACGAGCAGTACTTC.

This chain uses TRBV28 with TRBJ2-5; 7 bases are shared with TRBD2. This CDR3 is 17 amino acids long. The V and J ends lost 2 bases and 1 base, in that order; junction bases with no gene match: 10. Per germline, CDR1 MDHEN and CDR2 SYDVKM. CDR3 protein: CASSLRGGSGVQETQYF. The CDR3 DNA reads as TGTGCCAGCAGTTTAAGGGGCGGGAGTGGGGTCCAAGAGACCCAGTACTTC.

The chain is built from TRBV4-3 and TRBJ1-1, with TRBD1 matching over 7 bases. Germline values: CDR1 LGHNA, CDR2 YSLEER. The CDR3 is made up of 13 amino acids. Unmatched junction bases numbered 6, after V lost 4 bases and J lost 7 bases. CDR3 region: CASSLQRDSEAFF. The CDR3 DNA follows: TGCGCCAGCAGCCTCCAAAGGGACAGTGAAGCTTTCTTT.

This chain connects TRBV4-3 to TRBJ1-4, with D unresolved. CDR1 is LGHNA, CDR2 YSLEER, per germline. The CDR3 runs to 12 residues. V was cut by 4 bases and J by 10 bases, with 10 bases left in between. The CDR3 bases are TGCGCCAGCAGCCTGAGGCCCGGAAAACTGTTTTTT. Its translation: CASSLRPGKLFF.

The CDR3 loop reads CASSPANRGSNTGELFF. CDR3 DNA sequence: TGTGCCAGCTCACCGGCCAACAGGGGTTCTAACACCGGGGAGCTGTTTTTT. The V call is TRBV18, the J call TRBJ2-2, with TRBD1 identical over 7 bases. CDR1 and CDR2 from the germline V gene are KGHSH and LQKENI. The CDR3 is 17 amino acids. Trimming at V came to 3 bases and at J to 2 bases, leaving 9 bases not matched to a gene.

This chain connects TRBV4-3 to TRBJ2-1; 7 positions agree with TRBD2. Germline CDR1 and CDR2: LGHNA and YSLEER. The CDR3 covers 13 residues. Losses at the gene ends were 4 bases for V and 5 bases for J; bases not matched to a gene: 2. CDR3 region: CASSLGLNNEQFF. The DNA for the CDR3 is TGCGCCAGCAGCCTGGGACTAAACAATGAGCAGTTCTTC.

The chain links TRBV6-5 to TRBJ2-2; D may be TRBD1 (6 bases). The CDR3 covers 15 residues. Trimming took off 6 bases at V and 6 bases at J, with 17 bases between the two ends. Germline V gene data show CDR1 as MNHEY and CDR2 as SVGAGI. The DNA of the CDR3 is TGTGCCAGCAGCACAGGGCGGGCGAGAGCCGGGGAGCTGTTTTTT. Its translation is CASSTGRARAGELFF.